This entry lists 21 T cell receptor beta chains sequenced from one sample in a study of shared clonotypes between healthy human individuals (dated by TCRdb to 2020 to 2022). The library was obtained by the immunoSEQ multiplex PCR assay. The table comes from immuneACCESS by way of TCRdb, which keeps in-frame sequences with V and J called. Part of the clones is missing from these tables; in studies checked, under half for an unresolved V gene and the rest for unknown reasons. Present in this sample are roughly 1,500,000 clones, about 98.5% of which were seen just once. The ten largest make up about 0.35% of the sample. Specimen: naive CD4+ T cells sorted from blood. This specimen's cell subset or site label, per the study, means: CD45RA+ positively selected. Every receptor here comes from a man aged 30 to 45 in good health.

The J gene is TRBJ2-5, the V gene TRBV11-2; D unresolved. This CDR3 spans 16 amino acids. Per the germline V gene, CDR1 is SGHAT and CDR2 is FQNNGV. The V and J ends lost 1 base and 4 bases respectively, with 16 bases between them. The CDR3 region has the DNA TGTGCCAGCAGCTTAGTCCTAGGTCGTATTCGAGAGACCCAGTACTTC. This sequence encodes CASSLVLGRIRETQYF.

V is TRBV27 and J is TRBJ2-1; 14 bases fit TRBD2. Germline assignment: CDR1 MNHEY and CDR2 SMNVEV (reference sequence). V lost 2 bases and J lost 4; bases outside the gene matches: 7. This CDR3 contains 18 residues. The CDR3 nucleotides read TGTGCCAGCAGTTTACGGGGGACTAGCGGGAGAGTTTACAATGAGCAGTTCTTC. Translated: CASSLRGTSGRVYNEQFF.

This chain connects TRBV7-9 to TRBJ2-2; 9 bases agree with TRBD2. This CDR3 spans 18 amino acids. Losses at the gene ends were 0 bases for V and 5 bases for J; bases not matched to a gene: 10. Germline CDR1 is SEHNR and CDR2 is FQNEAQ (reference sequence). This CDR3 is CASSLATGGRAGTGELFF. The CDR3 DNA follows: TGTGCCAGCAGCTTAGCAACCGGCGGGAGGGCCGGGACCGGGGAGCTGTTTTTT.

The chain employs TRBV5-6 and TRBJ2-5; the D is unclear. Germline V gene sequence: CDR1 SGHDT, CDR2 YYEEEE. V dropped 6 bases and J dropped 5 bases, with 11 bases sitting between them. This CDR3 is 12 amino acids long. The CDR3 coding sequence is TGTGCCAGCATGGGGTTCTCGGAGACCCAGTACTTC. The encoded protein is CASMGFSETQYF.

This chain uses TRBV5-8 with TRBJ2-5; 10 bases match TRBD2. V lost 2 bases and J lost 7; bases outside the gene matches: 17. The CDR3 is 18 residues long. Germline CDR1 reads SGHTS; CDR2 reads YDEGEE. As DNA, the CDR3 is TGTGCCAGCAGCTTATTGGTCTTGACTAGCGGGCGATGGAGGACCCAGTACTTC. This sequence encodes CASSLLVLTSGRWRTQYF.

The chain joins TRBV6-1 to TRBJ2-1; TRBD2 matches at 8 bases. CDR1 is MNHNS and CDR2 is SASEGT in the germline V gene. The CDR3 is made up of 14 amino acids. The V and J ends lost 8 bases and 4 bases, in that order; junction bases with no gene match: 7. This CDR3 is CASSGGRSYNEQFF. The CDR3 DNA reads TGTGCCAGCTCGGGCGGGAGGTCTTACAATGAGCAGTTCTTC.

The chain combines TRBV5-5 with TRBJ2-7, with a weak D call TRBD1 (6 bases). The CDR3 consists of 13 residues. Germline-derived CDR1 and CDR2 are SGHKS and YYEKEE (reference sequence). V lost 6 bases, J lost 2 bases, and 12 bases lay in between. The CDR3 spells CASTNRATYEQYF. DNA of the CDR3: TGTGCCAGCACGAACAGGGCAACCTACGAGCAGTACTTC.

This rearrangement joins TRBV29-1 to TRBJ2-7, with D perhaps given as TRBD1 or TRBD2 (5 bases each). Germline values: CDR1 SQVTM, CDR2 ANQGSEA. This CDR3 is built from 12 residues. The germline V and J ends were trimmed by 4 bases and 6 bases, with 13 bases remaining between them. CDR3 protein: CSVVGGSGEQYF. Here the CDR3 DNA reads TGCAGCGTTGTTGGGGGTTCCGGCGAGCAGTACTTC.

The chain uses TRBV10-1 and TRBJ2-5, with D perhaps TRBD2 (5 bases). The germline CDR1 and CDR2 sequences are WNHNN and SYGVQD (reference sequence). V was cut by 2 bases and J by 3 bases, with 10 bases left in between. This CDR3 has 14 amino acids. The CDR3 loop reads CASSEGLAKETQYF. CDR3 coding DNA: TGCGCCAGCAGTGAGGGACTGGCAAAAGAGACCCAGTACTTC.

The chain joins TRBV7-9 to TRBJ1-2; no clear D gene. This CDR3 comprises 15 residues. Between the trimmed V and J ends, which lost 5 bases and 8 bases, there was a span of 21 bases. Germline CDR1 is SEHNR and CDR2 is FQNEAQ (reference sequence). CDR3 in DNA: TGTGCCAGCAGCCTGAGCGCTCTCATTATAGAGGGCTACACCTTC. Its protein product is CASSLSALIIEGYTF.

CDR3 DNA: TGTGCCAGCAGCATGATGACTAGCGGGACCTACAATGAGCAGTTCTTC. Its translation: CASSMMTSGTYNEQFF. The chain uses TRBV5-4 and TRBJ2-1, with 11 bases lining up with TRBD2. CDR3 length: 16 residues. Germline V lookup: CDR1 SGHNT, CDR2 YYREEE (reference sequence). V shed 4 bases, J shed 2 bases, and the junction held 5 bases outside the gene matches.

V gene TRBV27 combines with J gene TRBJ1-1, with TRBD1 matching 9 bases. This CDR3 comprises 15 residues. From germline, CDR1 is MNHEY and CDR2 SMNVEV (reference sequence). V dropped 7 bases and J dropped 9; count of bases not matched to a gene: 15. This chain's CDR3 is CASILRGTGRYQAFF. CDR3 DNA sequence: TGTGCCAGCATCCTAAGAGGGACAGGGAGGTATCAAGCTTTCTTT.

The gene calls are TRBV10-2 and TRBJ1-5; no firm D call. This CDR3 has 17 residues. Trimming stripped 4 bases from V and 0 bases from J, with 16 bases between. In germline, CDR1 is WSHSY, CDR2 SAAADI. CDR3 nucleotide sequence: TGCGCCAGCAGTGTTACCGAAGGGCTCTATAGCAATCAGCCCCAGCATTTT. Residues: CASSVTEGLYSNQPQHF.

V gene TRBV4-1 combines with J gene TRBJ2-4; D may be TRBD1 or TRBD2 (5 bases each). CDR3 length: 12 amino acids. CDR1 and CDR2 from the germline V gene are MGHRA and YSYEKL. V lost 9 bases, J lost 6 bases, and 12 bases lay in between. DNA for the CDR3: TGCGCCAGGAGGGATAGGGGAAACATTCAGTACTTC. It codes for CARRDRGNIQYF.

The V gene is TRBV14, the J gene TRBJ2-7; TRBD1 aligns across 7 bases. From germline, CDR1 is SGHDN and CDR2 FVKESK. This CDR3 spans 15 amino acids. Trimming removed 4 bases from V and 1 base from J; junction bases left unmatched: 7. CDR3 amino acids: CASSPRQGTSYEQYF. DNA for the CDR3: TGTGCCAGCAGCCCACGACAGGGAACATCCTACGAGCAGTACTTC. The full variable domain, rest sourced from reference TRBV14 and TRBJ2-7, is EAGVTQFPSHSVIEKGQTVTLRCDPISGHDNLYWYRRVMGKEIKFLLHFVKESKQDESGMPNNRFLAERTGGTYSTLKVQPAELEDSGVYFCASSPRQGTSYEQYFGPGTRLTVT.

The chain uses TRBV6-6 and TRBJ2-1; perhaps TRBD2 as D (6 bases). The germline gives CDR1 MNHNY, CDR2 SVGAGI (reference sequence). V was pared by 0 bases and J by 8 bases, with 11 bases between. There are 14 residues in the CDR3. CDR3: CASSYSRAGYEQFF. DNA for the CDR3: TGTGCCAGCAGTTACTCTCGGGCGGGATATGAGCAGTTCTTC.

This chain's CDR3 is CASSLLAGEGEQFF. The CDR3 DNA is TGTGCCAGCAGTTTATTAGCGGGAGAGGGTGAGCAGTTCTTC. This chain uses TRBV27 with TRBJ2-1; the match to TRBD2 covers 9 bases. V gave up 1 base and J gave up 9 bases; unmatched junction bases: 4. There are 14 residues in the CDR3. Germline CDR1 and CDR2: MNHEY and SMNVEV (reference sequence).

V is TRBV18 and J is TRBJ2-1; maybe TRBD2 (5 bases). With 2 bases removed from V and 2 bases from J, the gap between germline ends came to 7 bases. CDR1 is KGHSH and CDR2 is LQKENI in the germline V gene. The CDR3 is 14 amino acids. CDR3 region: CASSPAEAYNEQFF. The CDR3 DNA is TGTGCCAGCTCACCAGCGGAGGCCTACAATGAGCAGTTCTTC.

On this clone itself: This sample also contains other DNA sequences that code for the same CDR3. The genes are TRBV9 and TRBJ2-7; 8 bases match TRBD2. Germline trimming cut 0 bases from V and 2 bases from J; bases unmatched to any gene: 4. CDR3 size: 15 residues. Germline CDR1 reads SGDLS; CDR2 reads YYNGEE. The CDR3 bases are TGTGCCAGCAGCGTAGCATCGGGAGGGCCCTACGAGCAGTACTTC. Its translation: CASSVASGGPYEQYF.

The chain uses TRBV9 and TRBJ1-2, with 10 bases identical to TRBD1. Unmatched junction bases numbered 9, after V lost 0 bases and J lost 4 bases. This CDR3 has 17 residues. The germline gives CDR1 SGDLS, CDR2 YYNGEE. In DNA, the CDR3 is TGTGCCAGCAGCGTAGGGACCGGGACAGGGGACAGCTATGGCTACACCTTC. Translated: CASSVGTGTGDSYGYTF.

The V call is TRBV7-8, the J call TRBJ2-2; perhaps TRBD2 as D (6 bases). Trimming removed 3 bases from V and 1 base from J, with 15 bases in between. CDR1 is SGHVS and CDR2 is FQNEAQ in the germline V gene. The CDR3 is 17 amino acids. CDR3 sequence: CASSLERRLGNTGELFF. The CDR3 nucleotides read TGTGCCAGCAGCTTGGAGAGACGACTAGGGAACACCGGGGAGCTGTTTTTT. The full variable domain, its missing parts supplied by reference TRBV7-8 and TRBJ2-2, is GAGVSQSPRYKVAKRGQDVALRCDPISGHVSLFWYQQALGQGPEFLTYFQNEAQLDKSGLPSDRFFAERPEGSVSTLKIQRTQQEDSAVYLCASSLERRLGNTGELFFGEGSRLTVL.